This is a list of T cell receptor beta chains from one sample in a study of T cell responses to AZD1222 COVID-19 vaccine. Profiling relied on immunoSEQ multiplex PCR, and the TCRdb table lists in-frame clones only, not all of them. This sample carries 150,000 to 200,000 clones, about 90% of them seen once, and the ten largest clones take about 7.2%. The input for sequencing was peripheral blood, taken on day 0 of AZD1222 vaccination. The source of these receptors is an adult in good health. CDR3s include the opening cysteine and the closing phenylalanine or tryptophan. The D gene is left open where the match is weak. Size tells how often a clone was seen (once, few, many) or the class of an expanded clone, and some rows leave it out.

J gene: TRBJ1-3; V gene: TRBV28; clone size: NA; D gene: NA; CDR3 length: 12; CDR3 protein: CASSLWNRQATF; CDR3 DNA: TGTGCCAGCAGTTTATGGAATCGACAGGCTACTTTT
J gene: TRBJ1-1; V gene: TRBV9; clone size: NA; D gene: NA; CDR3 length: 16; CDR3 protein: CASSAPLGAVNTEAFF; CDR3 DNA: TGTGCCAGCAGCGCCCCACTCGGGGCGGTGAACACTGAAGCTTTCTTT
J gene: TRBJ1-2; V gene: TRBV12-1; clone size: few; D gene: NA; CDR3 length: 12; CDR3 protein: CASSFTPSGYTF; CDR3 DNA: TGTGCCAGCAGCTTTACCCCGTCTGGCTACACCTTC
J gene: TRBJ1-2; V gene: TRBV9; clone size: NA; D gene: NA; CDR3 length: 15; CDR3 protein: CASSVGATDNYGYTF; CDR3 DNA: TGTGCCAGCAGCGTCGGGGCAACTGATAACTATGGCTACACCTTC
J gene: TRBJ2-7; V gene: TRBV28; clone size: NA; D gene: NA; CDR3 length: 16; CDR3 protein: CASSSLGQRPTYEQYF; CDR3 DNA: TGTGCCAGCAGTTCACTAGGACAGCGCCCTACCTACGAGCAGTACTTC
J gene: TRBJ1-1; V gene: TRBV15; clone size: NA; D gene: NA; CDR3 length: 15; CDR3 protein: CATSRDPGRDTEAFF; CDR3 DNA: TGTGCCACCAGCAGAGATCCAGGGAGAGACACTGAAGCTTTCTTT
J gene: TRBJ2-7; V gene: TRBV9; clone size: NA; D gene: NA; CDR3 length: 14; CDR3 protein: CASSPSRRGYEQYF; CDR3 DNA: TGTGCCAGCAGCCCCAGCCGAAGAGGGTACGAGCAGTACTTC
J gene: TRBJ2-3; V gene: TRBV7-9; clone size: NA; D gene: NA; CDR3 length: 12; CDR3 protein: CASSLARDTQYF; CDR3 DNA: TGTGCCAGCAGCTTAGCACGAGATACGCAGTATTTT
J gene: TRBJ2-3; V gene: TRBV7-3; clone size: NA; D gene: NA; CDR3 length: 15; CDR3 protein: CASSLTTSSVDTQYF; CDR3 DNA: TGTGCCAGCAGCTTAACGACTAGTTCCGTCGATACGCAGTATTTT
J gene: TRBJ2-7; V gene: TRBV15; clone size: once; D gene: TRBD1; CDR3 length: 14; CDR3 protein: CATSSRDSSYEQYF; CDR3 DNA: TGTGCCACCAGCAGCCGGGACAGCTCCTACGAGCAGTACTTC
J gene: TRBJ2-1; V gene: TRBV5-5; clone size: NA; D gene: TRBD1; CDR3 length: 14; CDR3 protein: CASSLVTGEEEQFF; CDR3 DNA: TGTGCCAGCAGCTTGGTGACAGGGGAGGAAGAGCAGTTCTTC
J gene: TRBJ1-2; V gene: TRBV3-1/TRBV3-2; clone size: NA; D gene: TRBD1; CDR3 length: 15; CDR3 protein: CASSRSLRGQSGYTF; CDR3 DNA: TGTGCCAGCAGCCGTTCCCTCAGGGGGCAGAGTGGCTACACCTTC
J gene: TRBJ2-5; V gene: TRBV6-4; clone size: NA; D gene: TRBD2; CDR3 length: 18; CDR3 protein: CASSDYGSERGVGETQYF; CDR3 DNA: TGTGCCAGCAGTGACTACGGGTCGGAGCGGGGGGTCGGGGAGACCCAGTACTTC
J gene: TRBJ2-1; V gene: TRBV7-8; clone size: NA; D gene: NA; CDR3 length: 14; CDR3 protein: CASSFGRTSNEQFF; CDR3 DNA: TGTGCCAGCAGCTTCGGGCGCACCTCCAATGAGCAGTTCTTC
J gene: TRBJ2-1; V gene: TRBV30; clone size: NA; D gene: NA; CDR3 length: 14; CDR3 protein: CAWSVQGSYNEQFF; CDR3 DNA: TGTGCCTGGAGTGTACAAGGCTCCTACAATGAGCAGTTCTTC
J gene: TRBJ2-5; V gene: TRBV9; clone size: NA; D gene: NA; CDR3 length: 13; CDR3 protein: CASSVGLEETQYF; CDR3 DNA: TGTGCCAGCAGCGTAGGGCTAGAAGAGACCCAGTACTTC
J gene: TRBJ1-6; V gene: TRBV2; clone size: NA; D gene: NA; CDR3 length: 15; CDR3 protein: CASRDRRDYNSPLHF; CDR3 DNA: TGTGCCAGCAGGGACCGGCGGGATTATAATTCACCCCTCCACTTT
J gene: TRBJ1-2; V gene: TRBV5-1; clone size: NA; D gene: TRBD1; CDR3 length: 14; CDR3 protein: CASSGGQGIHGYTF; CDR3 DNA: TGCGCCAGCAGCGGAGGACAGGGAATCCATGGCTACACCTTC
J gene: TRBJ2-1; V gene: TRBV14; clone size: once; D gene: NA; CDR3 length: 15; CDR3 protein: CASSQDPGSYNEQFF; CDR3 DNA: TGTGCCAGCAGCCAAGATCCGGGCTCCTACAATGAGCAGTTCTTC
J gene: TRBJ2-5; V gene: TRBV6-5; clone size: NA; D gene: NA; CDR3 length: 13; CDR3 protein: CASFRGLRDGQYF; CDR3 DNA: TGTGCCAGCTTCCGGGGCTTAAGAGATGGCCAGTACTTC
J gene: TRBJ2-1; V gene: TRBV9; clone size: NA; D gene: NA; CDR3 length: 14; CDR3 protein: CASSPRDSSNEQFF; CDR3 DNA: TGTGCCAGCAGCCCCCGTGACTCCAGCAATGAGCAGTTCTTC
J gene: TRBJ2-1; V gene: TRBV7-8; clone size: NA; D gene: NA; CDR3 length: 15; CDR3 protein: CASSLEGGFVDEQFF; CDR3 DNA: TGTGCCAGCAGCTTAGAAGGGGGTTTCGTCGATGAGCAGTTCTTC
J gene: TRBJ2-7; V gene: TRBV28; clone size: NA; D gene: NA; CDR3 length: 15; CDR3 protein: CASSFIQGPFYEQYF; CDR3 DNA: TGTGCCAGCAGTTTCATCCAGGGGCCCTTTTACGAGCAGTACTTC
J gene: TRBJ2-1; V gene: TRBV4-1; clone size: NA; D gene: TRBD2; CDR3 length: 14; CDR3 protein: CASSHGTSGGVWFF; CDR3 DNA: TGCGCCAGCAGCCACGGGACTAGCGGGGGGGTGTGGTTCTTC
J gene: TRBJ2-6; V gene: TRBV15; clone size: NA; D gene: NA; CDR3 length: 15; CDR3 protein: CATSRDKSGANVLTF; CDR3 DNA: TGTGCCACCAGCAGAGATAAATCTGGGGCCAACGTCCTGACTTTC
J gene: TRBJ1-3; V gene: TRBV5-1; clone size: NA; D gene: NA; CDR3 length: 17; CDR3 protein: CASSLTLQSTSGNTIYF; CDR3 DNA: TGCGCCAGCAGCTTAACGTTACAGTCGACATCGGGAAACACCATATATTTT
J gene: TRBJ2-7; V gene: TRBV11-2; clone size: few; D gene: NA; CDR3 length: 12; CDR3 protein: CASSLGGGKQYF; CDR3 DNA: TGTGCCAGCAGCTTAGGCGGGGGCAAGCAGTACTTC
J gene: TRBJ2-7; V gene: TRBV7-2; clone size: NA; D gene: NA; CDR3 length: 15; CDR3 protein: CASSLEEGVTYEQYF; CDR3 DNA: TGTGCCAGCAGCTTAGAGGAGGGGGTGACCTACGAGCAGTACTTC
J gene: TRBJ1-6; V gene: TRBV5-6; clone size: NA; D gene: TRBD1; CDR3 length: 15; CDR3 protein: CASSPYRGGNSPLHF; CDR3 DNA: TGTGCCAGCAGCCCTTACAGGGGTGGTAATTCACCCCTCCACTTT
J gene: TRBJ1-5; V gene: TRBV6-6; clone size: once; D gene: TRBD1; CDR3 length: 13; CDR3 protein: CAGGQGGNQPQHF; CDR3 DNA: TGTGCCGGGGGACAGGGCGGCAATCAGCCCCAGCATTTT
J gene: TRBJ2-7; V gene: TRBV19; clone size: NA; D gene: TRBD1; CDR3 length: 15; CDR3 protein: CASSRTGTGLYEQYF; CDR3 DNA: TGTGCCAGTAGTAGGACCGGGACAGGCCTCTACGAGCAGTACTTC
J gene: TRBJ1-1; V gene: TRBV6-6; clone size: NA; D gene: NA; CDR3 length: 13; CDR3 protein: CATSRTGNTEAFF; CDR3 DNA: TGTGCCACATCCCGGACCGGGAACACTGAAGCTTTCTTT
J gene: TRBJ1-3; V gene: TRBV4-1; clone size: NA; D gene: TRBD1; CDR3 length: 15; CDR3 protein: CASSPQGATGNTIYF; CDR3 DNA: TGCGCCAGCAGCCCGCAGGGGGCGACTGGAAACACCATATATTTT
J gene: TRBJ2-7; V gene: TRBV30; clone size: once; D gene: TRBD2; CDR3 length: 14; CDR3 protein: CAWSLTSGPYEQYF; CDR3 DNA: TGTGCCTGGAGCCTGACTAGCGGGCCCTACGAGCAGTACTTC
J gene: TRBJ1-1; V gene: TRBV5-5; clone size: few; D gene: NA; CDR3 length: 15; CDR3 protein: CASSSPAGGATEAFF; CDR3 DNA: TGTGCCAGCAGCTCTCCGGCGGGGGGGGCCACTGAAGCTTTCTTT
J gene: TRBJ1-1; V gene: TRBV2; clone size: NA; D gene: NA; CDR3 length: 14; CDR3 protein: CASSAGTQNTEAFF; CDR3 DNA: TGTGCCAGCAGTGCTGGGACACAGAACACTGAAGCTTTCTTT
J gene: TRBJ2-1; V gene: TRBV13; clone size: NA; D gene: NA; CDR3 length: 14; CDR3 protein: CASSLWGPTNEQFF; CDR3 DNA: TGTGCCAGCAGTCTTTGGGGTCCCACCAATGAGCAGTTCTTC